The entry below gives a single T cell receptor (beta chain) sequence along with its context. What it binds is unknown. CDR3 length: 16 residues. Looked up from germline, CDR1 is MDHEN and CDR2 is SYDVKM. Trimming took 5 bases from V and 1 from J, leaving 15 bases between them. The sample belongs to a study of cytomegalovirus exposure and HLA in healthy donors. Regarding the study as a whole: Some highly shared sequence variants likely arose as a pipeline artifact.

Primers included in the PCR were 60 Vbeta and 13 Jbeta primers. The data were produced by immunoSEQ multiplex PCR, yet TCRdb's version contains in-frame clones alone and is incomplete. The sample consists of roughly 160,000 clones, around 81% of them appearing once. The chain couples TRBV28 to TRBJ2-1, with D maybe TRBD2 (5 bases). The sequenced sample was PBMCs. The source is a woman between 50 and 59 years old in good health and CMV-seronegative. The CDR3, as DNA: TGTGCCAGCAGTCTTGGACTTACCGGGTCCTACAATGAGCAGTTCTTC. Protein product: CASSLGLTGSYNEQFF.